The entry below describes one T cell receptor beta chain. There is no known antigen for this receptor. Per-base quality was not reported, and no clone a single base away is much larger than it. Germline trimming amounts to 1 base on V and 1 base on J, with 12 as the count of junction bases outside the gene matches. The CDR3 holds 19 amino acids from the cysteine to the phenylalanine. Only CDR3 DNA remains: 57 bases, in frame from the first base. CDR1 SGHTA and CDR2 FQGNSA were looked up in the germline V gene. This entry is derived from a study of blood T cell repertoires in COVID-19 (dated by TCRdb to 2018 to 2021). Regarding the research as a whole: Samples covering the acute and convalescent phases of COVID-19 were provided by collaborators in the United States, Italy and Spain. The material from the prospective study consisted of cDNA or gDNA derived from T cells, B-cell-depleted T cells, or PBMCs. Subjects who had been exposed to COVID-19, were actively infected with it, or had recovered from it provided the deeply sampled blood TCRbeta repertoires that made up the dataset. A freely available public database, intended as a resource for researchers studying the immune response to SARS-CoV-2, is where the repertoires were released. Samples were obtained from the ongoing ImmuneRACE study (first 160 participants) and from approximately 1,200 subjects provided by 6 global collaborators. A de-identified subject ID, COVID-19 status, age in years and sex were almost always included in the sample metadata. Where available, HLA class I and class II types were taken from metadata supplied by the sample provider and were not determined by assay-based typing.

Points the paper makes about the study in general: The amount of clinical and demographic metadata varied by source and participant and was provided uncurated.

TCRbeta CDR3 regions were amplified from genomic DNA by means of the immunoSEQ Assay, a bias-controlled multiplex PCR. In the source study's methods: Nucleated cell counts per sample were estimated from amplification of reference gene primers within the assay. Sequence reads were collapsed and filtered to measure the absolute abundance of every unique TCRbeta CDR3 rearrangement. Productive Simpson clonality was computed per sample as the square root of Simpson's diversity index over productive rearrangements. Entries here come from immuneACCESS through TCRdb and include only in-frame sequences with V and J called. Some clones fail to appear in such tables; in the studies checked, an unresolved V gene covers under half of the shortfall, and the cause of the remainder is unknown. V and J calls and clone size are as listed in that table; D and trimming were resolved from the DNA. This sample is represented by 240,000 or so clones; approximately 90% of them were singletons. 0.75% to 1% of the sample goes to the ten largest clones.

Samples from volunteer blood donors who had recovered from COVID-19 were contributed by a second Seattle source. Collaborating institutions collected whole blood in K2EDTA tubes following their own protocols. For TCRbeta analysis, collaborators shipped samples in one of three forms: frozen whole blood, isolated PBMCs, or DNA extracted from either of those sample types. The TCR originated in a woman between 40 and 50 years old who had recovered from COVID-19. Recombination linked TRBV7-2 to TRBJ2-3; TRBD2 aligns with 9 central bases. Sequencing was done on a sample of peripheral blood. The DNA sequence reads TGTGCCAGCAGCTTAGGGGGTGGCGGGAGGGTAGTGCGCACAGATACGCAGTATTTT. This codes for CASSLGGGGRVVRTDTQYF.